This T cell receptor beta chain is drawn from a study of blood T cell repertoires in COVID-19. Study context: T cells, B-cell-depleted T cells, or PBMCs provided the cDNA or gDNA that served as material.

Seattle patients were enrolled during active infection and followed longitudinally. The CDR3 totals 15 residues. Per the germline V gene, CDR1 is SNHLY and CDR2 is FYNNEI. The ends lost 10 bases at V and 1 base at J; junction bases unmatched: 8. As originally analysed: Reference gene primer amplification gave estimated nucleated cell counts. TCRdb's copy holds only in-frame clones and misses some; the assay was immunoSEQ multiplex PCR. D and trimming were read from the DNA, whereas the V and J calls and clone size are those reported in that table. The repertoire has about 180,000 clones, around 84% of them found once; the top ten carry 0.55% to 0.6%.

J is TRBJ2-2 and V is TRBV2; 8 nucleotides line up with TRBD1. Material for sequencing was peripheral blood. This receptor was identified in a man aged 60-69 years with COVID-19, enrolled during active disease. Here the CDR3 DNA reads TGTGCCACCCAACCCGGGACAGGGAACACCGGGGAGCTGTTTTTT. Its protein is CATQPGTGNTGELFF.